The next 23 T cell receptor beta chains were all read from a single sample in a study of blood T cell repertoires in COVID-19. TCRdb's copy holds only in-frame clones and misses some; the assay was immunoSEQ multiplex PCR. The profile shows a few hundred thousand clones, approximately 80% of them singletons. The sample was PBMCs or T cells enriched from blood (not recorded which). The receptors here all came from a man in his thirties or forties with acute COVID-19.

The genes are TRBV7-9 and TRBJ2-1, with D possibly being TRBD2 (6 bases). The CDR3 length is 13 residues. CDR1 and CDR2 from the germline V gene are SEHNR and FQNEAQ (reference sequence). V lost 5 bases and J 9 bases, leaving 14 bases between the germline ends. DNA of the CDR3: TGTGCCAGCAGCCCACGTGGGACTTCTGAGCAGTTCTTC. It translates to CASSPRGTSEQFF. Full variable domain (rest looked up from reference TRBV7-9 and TRBJ2-1): DTGVSQNPRHKITKRGQNVTFRCDPISEHNRLYWYRQTLGQGPEFLTYFQNEAQLEKSRLLSDRFSAERPKGSFSTLEIQRTEQGDSAMYLCASSPRGTSEQFFGPGTRLTVL.

This chain uses TRBV6-5 with TRBJ1-5; D unclear. Trimming left V 5 bases short and J 0 bases short, with 11 bases between. This CDR3 spans 15 amino acids. Germline V CDR1 and CDR2: MNHEY, SVGAGI. The CDR3 protein is CASSLDGVSNQPQHF. CDR3 nucleotide sequence: TGTGCCAGCAGTCTTGACGGGGTTAGCAATCAGCCCCAGCATTTT.

The gene calls are TRBV5-6 and TRBJ1-2; tentatively, D is TRBD1 (6 bases). This CDR3 spans 12 amino acids. Germline CDR1 reads SGHDT; CDR2 reads YYEEEE. V was cut by 7 bases and J by 5 bases, with 12 bases left in between. The chain's CDR3 is CASGGAQYGYTF. CDR3 DNA sequence: TGTGCCAGCGGGGGGGCCCAGTATGGCTACACCTTC. Full variable domain (missing parts from reference TRBV5-6 and TRBJ1-2): DAGVTQSPTHLIKTRGQQVTLRCSPKSGHDTVSWYQQALGQGPQFIFQYYEEEERQRGNFPDRFSGHQFPNYSSELNVNALLLGDSALYLCASGGAQYGYTFGSGTRLTVV.

V and J are TRBV15 and TRBJ2-5; TRBD2 is a possible D gene (6 bases). Germline V lookup: CDR1 LNHNV, CDR2 YYDKDF (reference sequence). The CDR3 length is 18 residues. Trimming removed 0 bases at V and 5 bases at J, with 22 bases between. CDR3 amino acids: CATSRDRGSAGSMETQYF. Here the CDR3 DNA reads TGTGCCACCAGCAGAGATCGGGGGTCGGCAGGGTCCATGGAGACCCAGTACTTC.

As to this clone: The identical CDR3 is also encoded by other nucleotide sequences in the sample. This sequence joins TRBV11-2 and TRBJ1-1; 7 bases are a match to TRBD1. The CDR3 covers 14 residues. J was trimmed by 2 bases and V by 3 bases; bases with no gene match: 3. Looked up from germline, CDR1 is SGHAT and CDR2 is FQNNGV. In DNA, the CDR3 is TGTGCCAGCAGCTTGACAGGGCCCAACACTGAAGCTTTCTTT. Amino acid sequence: CASSLTGPNTEAFF.

Worth noting for this clone: This specimen includes other DNA sequences encoding the same CDR3. The chain is built from TRBV4-2 and TRBJ1-4; TRBD1 might be the D (6 bases). V was cut by 0 bases and J by 7 bases, with 9 bases left in between. The CDR3 consists of 14 residues. From germline, CDR1 is LGHNA and CDR2 YNFKEQ. Written as DNA, the CDR3 is TGTGCCAGCAGCCAAGATAGGGGGGGTGAAAAACTGTTTTTT. As protein: CASSQDRGGEKLFF.

The chain combines TRBV3-1 (or the pseudogene TRBV3-2) with TRBJ1-1; D unresolved. Germline CDR1 LGHDT, CDR2 YNNKEL (reference sequence). This CDR3 comprises 15 residues. The germline V and J ends were trimmed by 2 bases and 0 bases, with 10 bases remaining between them. The CDR3 bases are TGTGCCAGCAGCCAATCGAGACTGATGAACACTGAAGCTTTCTTT. Translating gives CASSQSRLMNTEAFF.

The rearrangement uses TRBV6-5 and TRBJ2-5; the D is unclear. This CDR3 region has 14 residues. The V gene's germline CDR1 is MNHEY and CDR2 SVGAGI. V lost 7 bases and J lost 1, with 13 bases in between. CDR3 in DNA: TGTGCCAGCACGGTTGGTCCCGGCCAAGAGACCCAGTACTTC. This translates into CASTVGPGQETQYF.

This chain joins TRBV2 and TRBJ1-3; the D is unclear. The CDR3 length is 14 residues. V dropped 0 bases and J dropped 4 bases, with 7 bases sitting between them. From germline, CDR1 is SNHLY and CDR2 FYNNEI. The CDR3 nucleotides are TGTGCCAGCAGTGAAGCTGGGCCCGGAAACACCATATATTTT. Its translation: CASSEAGPGNTIYF.

This clone was counted a single time. V usage is TRBV3-1 (or the pseudogene TRBV3-2) and J usage is TRBJ1-1, with D hard to call. The CDR3 is 14 residues long. Germline loops: CDR1 LGHDT, CDR2 YNNKEL (reference sequence). Deletions cut 4 bases from V and 2 bases from J, with 11 bases between. The CDR3 region has the DNA TGTGCCAGCAGCCCCCCGGGAAGCAACACTGAAGCTTTCTTT. This translates into CASSPPGSNTEAFF.

This sequence joins TRBV18 and TRBJ1-1, with D perhaps matching TRBD1 (5 bases). V was clipped by 3 bases and J by 5 bases, with 10 bases between them. The V gene's germline CDR1 is KGHSH and CDR2 LQKENI. The length of the CDR3 is 13 residues. The CDR3 spells CASSPVRGTEAFF. CDR3 bases: TGTGCCAGCTCACCGGTTCGGGGGACTGAAGCTTTCTTT.

The chain uses TRBV5-4 and TRBJ2-7; D is perhaps TRBD2 (7 bases). Trimming removed 3 bases at V and 2 bases at J, with 9 bases between. The CDR3 totals 13 residues. Germline V CDR1 and CDR2: SGHNT, YYREEE (reference sequence). The CDR3 DNA follows: TGTGCCAGCAGCTGGGAGGGGGCCTACGAGCAGTACTTC. Its protein is CASSWEGAYEQYF.

At least ten counts were recorded for this clone. V is TRBV30 and J is TRBJ1-3; 8 bases are shared with TRBD1. The V gene's germline CDR1 is GTSNPN and CDR2 SVGIG (reference sequence). This CDR3 is 15 amino acids long. The J segment lost 4 bases and the V segment lost 3 bases, leaving 8 bases of the junction unmatched. CDR3 sequence (DNA): TGTGCCTGGAGCCAACAGGGGGTTTACGGAAACACCATATATTTT. Translating it yields CAWSQQGVYGNTIYF.

The gene calls are TRBV9 and TRBJ1-1; D not resolved. The germline V gene encodes CDR1 SGDLS and CDR2 YYNGEE. The CDR3 runs to 14 residues. The V end lost 3 bases, the J end lost 3 bases, and 12 bases lay between the germline ends. The DNA for the CDR3 is TGTGCCAGCAGCGCTAGGATGTCCGACACTGAAGCTTTCTTT. Its translation: CASSARMSDTEAFF. The full variable domain, rest sourced from reference TRBV9 and TRBJ1-1, is DSGVTQTPKHLITATGQRVTLRCSPRSGDLSVYWYQQSLDQGLQFLIQYYNGEERAKGNILERFSAQQFPDLHSELNLSSLELGDSALYFCASSARMSDTEAFFGQGTRLTVV.

The chain is built from TRBV5-1 and TRBJ2-3; TRBD2 matches at 7 bases. The germline CDR1 and CDR2 sequences are SGHRS and YFSETQ. CDR3 size: 16 residues. Unmatched junction bases numbered 8, after V lost 0 bases and J lost 4 bases. The CDR3 sequence: CASSLEGLGSADTQYF. CDR3 DNA sequence: TGCGCCAGCAGCTTGGAAGGACTAGGATCCGCAGATACGCAGTATTTT. The whole variable domain, remainder taken from reference TRBV5-1 and TRBJ2-3, is KAGVTQTPRYLIKTRGQQVTLSCSPISGHRSVSWYQQTPGQGLQFLFEYFSETQRNKGNFPGRFSGRQFSNSRSEMNVSTLELGDSALYLCASSLEGLGSADTQYFGPGTRLTVL.

The V call is TRBV25-1, the J call TRBJ2-7; TRBD2 is a possible D gene (5 bases). Between the trimmed V and J ends, which lost 10 bases and 0 bases, there was a span of 10 bases. CDR3 size: 12 residues. CDR1 is MGHDK and CDR2 is SYGVNS in the germline V gene. The DNA for the CDR3 is TGTGCCACCGCCCGGGGCTCCTACGAGCAGTACTTC. This gives the protein CATARGSYEQYF.

This chain joins TRBV11-2 and TRBJ2-1, with 14 bases identical to TRBD2. The CDR3 spans 16 residues. Germline lookup yields CDR1 SGHAT and CDR2 FQNNGV. J gave up 9 bases and V 1 base, and 5 bases lay outside the gene matches. CDR3 sequence reads: CASSLGLAGGQGEQFF. CDR3 coding DNA: TGTGCCAGCAGCTTAGGACTAGCGGGGGGGCAGGGTGAGCAGTTCTTC.

The chain carries TRBV7-2 and TRBJ1-6, with 7 bases fitting TRBD1. J lost 7 bases, V lost 2 bases, and 5 bases had no gene match. The CDR3 consists of 15 residues. Per germline, CDR1 SGHTA and CDR2 FQGNSA. The DNA of the CDR3 is TGTGCCAGCAGCTTACGGGGACAGCCGAATTCACCCCTCCACTTT. Its translation: CASSLRGQPNSPLHF.

V and J are TRBV28 and TRBJ2-7; TRBD2 matches at 10 bases. Germline V gene data show CDR1 as MDHEN and CDR2 as SYDVKM. There are 15 residues in the CDR3. Trimming cost V 5 bases and J 3 bases; bases outside gene matches: 7. The CDR3, as DNA: TGTGCCAGCAGTCCCCCGCTAGCGGGGGTCTACGAGCAGTACTTC. Translation: CASSPPLAGVYEQYF.

This chain joins TRBV6-5 and TRBJ2-1; TRBD1 might be the D (5 bases). The CDR3 has 15 residues. Deletions cut 6 bases from V and 0 bases from J, with 12 bases between. Germline CDR1 is MNHEY and CDR2 is SVGAGI. CDR3 in amino acids: CASSSRATSYNEQFF. As DNA, the CDR3 is TGTGCCAGCAGCTCCAGGGCCACCTCCTACAATGAGCAGTTCTTC.

The table lists this clone with a count of one. The J gene is TRBJ1-2, the V gene TRBV11-2, with unresolved D. This CDR3 spans 11 amino acids. Germline CDR1 reads SGHAT; CDR2 reads FQNNGV. The V and J ends lost 5 bases and 7 bases respectively, with 8 bases between them. The chain's CDR3 is CASSLPGGYTF. The DNA of the CDR3 is TGTGCCAGCAGCCTCCCCGGTGGCTACACCTTC.

This clone was detected once. The V call is TRBV27, the J call TRBJ2-7; 8 bases line up with TRBD2. Losses at the gene ends were 3 bases for V and 1 base for J; bases not matched to a gene: 5. CDR1 is MNHEY and CDR2 is SMNVEV in the germline V gene (reference sequence). The CDR3 has 15 residues. The CDR3 bases are TGTGCCAGCAGTTTCGGTAGCGGGGCTTCCTACGAGCAGTACTTC. It codes for CASSFGSGASYEQYF.

The chain recombines TRBV5-1 with TRBJ2-5, with TRBD1 identical over 8 bases. Germline CDR1 is SGHRS and CDR2 is YFSETQ. V lost 4 bases and J lost 0; bases outside the gene matches: 14. The CDR3 extends over 18 amino acids. The chain's CDR3 is CASSPKAGGAPYQETQYF. The CDR3 DNA follows: TGCGCCAGCAGCCCGAAGGCAGGGGGCGCCCCGTACCAAGAGACCCAGTACTTC.